One sample yielded the 5 T cell receptor beta chains listed below, sequenced in a study of T cell changes during pregnancy in multiple sclerosis (dated by TCRdb to the late 2010s). The library was built by means of the immunoSEQ multiplex PCR assay. The immuneACCESS repertoire file appears here via TCRdb, limited to in-frame rearrangements. These files lack a portion of the clones; in checked studies, under half of the deficit traces to unresolved V genes, and the cause of the others is not known. Present in this sample are 70,000 to 100,000 clones, 90% to 95% of which were seen just once. Roughly 4.5% of the sample goes to the ten largest clones. This specimen consisted of peripheral blood, obtained in the first trimester of pregnancy. The receptors come from a female donor with multiple sclerosis, enrolled in a pregnancy study.

As DNA, the CDR3 is TGTGCCAGCAGCTTGGCTCCGGGACAGTACACCGGGGAGCTGTTTTTT. Its protein product is CASSLAPGQYTGELFF. This sequence joins TRBV5-4 and TRBJ2-2; 7 bases match TRBD1. There are 16 residues in the CDR3. Trimming removed 0 bases from V and 3 bases from J; junction bases left unmatched: 5. Germline V gene sequence: CDR1 SGHNT, CDR2 YYREEE (reference sequence).

J is TRBJ2-1 and V is TRBV30, with TRBD2 identical over 7 bases. Germline V CDR1 and CDR2: GTSNPN, SVGIG (reference sequence). The V gene end was trimmed by 5 bases and the J gene end by 4 bases; junction bases not matched to a gene: 14. This CDR3 spans 16 amino acids. In DNA form, the CDR3 reads TGTGCCTGGGCAGGAGGAGCGAGCGGGGTTTACAATGAGCAGTTCTTC. It specifies CAWAGGASGVYNEQFF.

This clone was observed a few times. V usage is TRBV9 and J usage is TRBJ1-1; D is perhaps TRBD1 (5 bases). This CDR3 contains 16 residues. The ends were cut back, 0 bases at V and 3 bases at J, with 15 bases in the middle. Per germline, CDR1 SGDLS and CDR2 YYNGEE. The CDR3 sequence: CASSVDGEGRDTEAFF. CDR3 DNA sequence: TGTGCCAGCAGCGTAGATGGGGAGGGGAGAGACACTGAAGCTTTCTTT.

The V call is TRBV7-8, the J call TRBJ2-7, with D maybe TRBD2 (5 bases). The CDR3 length is 14 residues. CDR1 is SGHVS, CDR2 FQNEAQ, per germline. Between the trimmed V and J ends, which lost 2 bases and 0 bases, there was a span of 8 bases. CDR3 DNA: TGTGCCAGCAGCTTAAGCGGCGGCTCCTACGAGCAGTACTTC. As protein: CASSLSGGSYEQYF. The full variable domain, rest sourced from reference TRBV7-8 and TRBJ2-7, is GAGVSQSPRYKVAKRGQDVALRCDPISGHVSLFWYQQALGQGPEFLTYFQNEAQLDKSGLPSDRFFAERPEGSVSTLKIQRTQQEDSAVYLCASSLSGGSYEQYFGPGTRLTVT.

The chain employs TRBV29-1 and TRBJ2-6, with a weak D call TRBD2 (5 bases). Germline CDR1 and CDR2: SQVTM and ANQGSEA. CDR3 length equals 18 residues. V lost 4 bases and J lost 3, with 22 bases in between. This CDR3 is CSVVVPEGAHGGANVLTF. The CDR3 DNA sequence: TGCAGCGTTGTCGTTCCCGAGGGAGCCCATGGTGGGGCCAACGTCCTGACTTTC.